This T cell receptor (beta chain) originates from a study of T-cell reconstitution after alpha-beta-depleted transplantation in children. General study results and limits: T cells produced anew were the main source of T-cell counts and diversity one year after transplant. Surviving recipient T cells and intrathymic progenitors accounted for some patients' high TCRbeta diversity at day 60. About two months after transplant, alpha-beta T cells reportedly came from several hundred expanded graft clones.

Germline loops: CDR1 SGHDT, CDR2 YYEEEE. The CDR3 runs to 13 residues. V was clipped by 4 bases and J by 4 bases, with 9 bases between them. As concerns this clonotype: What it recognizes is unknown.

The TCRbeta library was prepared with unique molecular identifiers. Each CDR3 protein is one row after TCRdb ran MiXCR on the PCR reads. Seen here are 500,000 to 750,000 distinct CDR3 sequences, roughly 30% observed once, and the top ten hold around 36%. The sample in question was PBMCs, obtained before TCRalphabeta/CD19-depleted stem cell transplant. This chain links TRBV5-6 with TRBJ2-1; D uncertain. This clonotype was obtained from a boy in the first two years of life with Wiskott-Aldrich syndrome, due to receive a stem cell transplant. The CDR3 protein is CASSIRRYNEQFF. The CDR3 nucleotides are TGTGCCAGCAGCATCAGGCGTTACAATGAGCAGTTCTTC.